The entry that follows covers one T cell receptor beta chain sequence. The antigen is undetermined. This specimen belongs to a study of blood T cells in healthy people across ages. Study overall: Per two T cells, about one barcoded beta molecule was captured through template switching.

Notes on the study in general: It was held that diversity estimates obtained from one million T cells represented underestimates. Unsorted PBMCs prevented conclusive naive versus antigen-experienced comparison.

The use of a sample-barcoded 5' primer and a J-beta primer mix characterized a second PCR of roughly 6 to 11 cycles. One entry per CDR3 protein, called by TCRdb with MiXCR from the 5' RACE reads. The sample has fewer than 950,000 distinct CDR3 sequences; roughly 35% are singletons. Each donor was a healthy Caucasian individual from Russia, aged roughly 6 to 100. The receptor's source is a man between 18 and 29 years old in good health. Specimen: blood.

The CDR3 region is CSADSRDKSSYEQYF. The CDR3 nucleotides are TGCAGTGCTGACAGCCGGGACAAGTCTTCCTACGAGCAGTACTTC. The genes are TRBV20-1 and TRBJ2-7; TRBD1 might be the D (6 bases). The length of the CDR3 is 15 residues. Germline V lookup: CDR1 DFQATT, CDR2 SNEGSKA (reference sequence). V lost 5 bases, J lost 1 base, and 18 bases lay in between.